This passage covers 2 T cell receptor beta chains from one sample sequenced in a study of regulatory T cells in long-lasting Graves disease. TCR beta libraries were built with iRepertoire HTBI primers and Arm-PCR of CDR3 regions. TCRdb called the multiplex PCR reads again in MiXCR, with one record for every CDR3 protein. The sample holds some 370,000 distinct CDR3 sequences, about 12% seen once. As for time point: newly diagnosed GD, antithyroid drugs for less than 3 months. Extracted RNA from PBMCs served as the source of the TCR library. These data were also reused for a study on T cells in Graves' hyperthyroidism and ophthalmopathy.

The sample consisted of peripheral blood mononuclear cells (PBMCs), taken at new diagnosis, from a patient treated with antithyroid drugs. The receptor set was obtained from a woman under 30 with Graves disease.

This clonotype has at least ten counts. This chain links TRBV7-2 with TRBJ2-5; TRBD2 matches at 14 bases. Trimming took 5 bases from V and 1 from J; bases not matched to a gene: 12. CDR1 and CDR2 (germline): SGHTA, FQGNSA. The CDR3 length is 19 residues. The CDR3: CASSHGLAGGPLFQETQYF. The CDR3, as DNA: TGTGCCAGCAGCCACGGACTAGCGGGGGGACCCTTATTCCAAGAGACCCAGTACTTC.

CDR3 loop: CASSPLRGLEQETQYF. DNA of the CDR3: TGTGCCAGCAGCCCCCTCCGGGGACTAGAGCAAGAGACCCAGTACTTC. The V call is TRBV7-8, the J call TRBJ2-1; TRBD2 aligns across 8 bases. Judging by the DNA end, TRBJ2-5 fits better; the J call may be wrong. The germline V gene has CDR1 SGHVS and CDR2 FQNEAQ. The CDR3 has 16 amino acids.